This T cell receptor beta chain was identified in a study of regulatory T cells in long-lasting Graves disease. Background on the study: Persistent cases were those of Graves' disease that involved over 5 years of antithyroid drugs with positive TSH receptor antibodies. Study findings and constraints: The persistent group shared 2,500 to 3,000 public clonotypes, more than the 850 to 1,000 shared by new patients.

A few counts support this clonotype. Its specificity is not known. Germline V gives CDR1 MNHEY, CDR2 SVGAGI. The V end lost 3 bases, the J end lost 5 bases, and 7 bases lay between the germline ends. This CDR3 comprises 13 residues. To make TCR beta libraries, researchers used iRepertoire HTBI primers and Arm-PCR of CDR3 regions. TCRdb called the multiplex PCR reads again in MiXCR, with one record for every CDR3 protein. The data contain roughly 500,000 distinct CDR3 sequences, 20% of them seen just once; the ten biggest clones take up approximately 8%. Described time point: persistent/refractory GD, antithyroid drugs over 5 years with positive TRAb. RNA extracted from PBMCs served as the sequencing template.

The receptor's source is a female donor with Graves disease. The starting material was peripheral blood mononuclear cells (PBMCs), obtained when the disease was refractory, from a patient treated with antithyroid drugs. The chain links TRBV6-5 to TRBJ2-2, with unresolved D. The DNA of the CDR3 is TGTGCCAGCAGTTATCTATCGACCGGGGAGCTGTTTTTT. Protein: CASSYLSTGELFF.